A single sample gave rise to the 5 T cell receptor beta chains below, sequenced in a study of cytomegalovirus exposure and HLA in healthy donors. This PCR relied on a set of 60 Vbeta primers and 13 Jbeta primers. Produced via immunoSEQ multiplex PCR; TCRdb's table is partial and in-frame only. The table includes more than 140,000 clones, about 64% detected once. The sample consisted of PBMCs. The origin of the receptors is a young woman in good health and CMV-seropositive.

A few counts support this clone. This chain links TRBV19 with TRBJ1-2; 8 positions match TRBD1. The CDR3 is made up of 14 amino acids. CDR1 and CDR2 from the germline V gene are LNHDA and SQIVND (reference sequence). Losses at the gene ends were 7 bases for V and 9 bases for J; bases not matched to a gene: 13. The CDR3 DNA follows: TGTGCCAGTACCGAAACAGGGGGGGTGTGGAGCTACACCTTC. Its protein product is CASTETGGVWSYTF.

The rearrangement uses TRBV14 and TRBJ1-1; a possible D gene is TRBD1 (5 bases). Germline CDR1 reads SGHDN; CDR2 reads FVKESK. The V gene lost 0 bases and the J gene lost 11 bases, with 13 bases spanning the gap. The CDR3 runs to 13 residues. CDR3 residues: CASSQDVRGLAFF. DNA of the CDR3: TGTGCCAGCAGCCAAGATGTTAGGGGACTGGCTTTCTTT.

This chain connects TRBV28 to TRBJ2-7; TRBD2 aligns across 8 bases. The CDR3 has 13 amino acids. J gave up 6 bases and V 1 base, and 2 bases lay outside the gene matches. Per the germline V gene, CDR1 is MDHEN and CDR2 is SYDVKM. The CDR3 bases are TGTGCCAGCAGTTTATCGGGGGGGCCCGAGCAGTACTTC. Translating it yields CASSLSGGPEQYF.

V and J are TRBV29-1 and TRBJ1-5, with D unresolved. Germline V gene lookup returns CDR1 SQVTM and CDR2 ANQGSEA. This CDR3 has 13 amino acids. Deletions cut 7 bases from V and 2 bases from J, with 12 bases between. The CDR3 loop is CSAGESGNQPQHF. The CDR3 DNA is TGCAGCGCCGGAGAGTCGGGCAATCAGCCCCAGCATTTT. Full variable domain (missing parts from reference TRBV29-1 and TRBJ1-5): SAVISQKPSRDICQRGTSLTIQCQVDSQVTMMFWYRQQPGQSLTLIATANQGSEATYESGFVIDKFPISRPNLTFSTLTVSNMSPEDSSIYLCSAGESGNQPQHFGDGTRLSIL.

This clone was recorded a few times. This chain links TRBV28 with TRBJ1-5; weak D call: TRBD1 (5 bases). The V and J ends lost 5 bases and 1 base respectively, with 12 bases between them. Germline V lookup: CDR1 MDHEN, CDR2 SYDVKM. CDR3 length: 15 residues. The CDR3 reads CASSMGGGSNQPQHF. In nucleotides, the CDR3 is TGTGCCAGCAGTATGGGGGGGGGAAGCAATCAGCCCCAGCATTTT. Full variable domain (remainder filled in from reference TRBV28 and TRBJ1-5): DVKVTQSSRYLVKRTGEKVFLECVQDMDHENMFWYRQDPGLGLRLIYFSYDVKMKEKGDIPEGYSVSREKKERFSLILESASTNQTSMYLCASSMGGGSNQPQHFGDGTRLSIL.